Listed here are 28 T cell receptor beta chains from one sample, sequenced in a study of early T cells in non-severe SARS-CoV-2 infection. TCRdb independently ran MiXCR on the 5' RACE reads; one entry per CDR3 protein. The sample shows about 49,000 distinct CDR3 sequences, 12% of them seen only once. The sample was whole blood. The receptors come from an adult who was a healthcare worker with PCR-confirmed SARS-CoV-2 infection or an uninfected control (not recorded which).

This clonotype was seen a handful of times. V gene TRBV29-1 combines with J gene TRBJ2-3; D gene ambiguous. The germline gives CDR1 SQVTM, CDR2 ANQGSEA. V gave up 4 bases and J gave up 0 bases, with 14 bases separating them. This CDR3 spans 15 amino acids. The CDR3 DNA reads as TGCAGCGTTGGGTACCTTGGTACTAGCACAGATACGCAGTATTTT. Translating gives CSVGYLGTSTDTQYF.

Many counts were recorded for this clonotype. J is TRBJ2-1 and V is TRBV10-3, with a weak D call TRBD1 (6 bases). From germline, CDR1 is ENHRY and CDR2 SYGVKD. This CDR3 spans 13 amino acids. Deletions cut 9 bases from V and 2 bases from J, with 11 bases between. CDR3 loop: CAIGQTAYNEQFF. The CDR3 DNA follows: TGTGCCATTGGACAGACCGCCTACAATGAGCAGTTCTTC.

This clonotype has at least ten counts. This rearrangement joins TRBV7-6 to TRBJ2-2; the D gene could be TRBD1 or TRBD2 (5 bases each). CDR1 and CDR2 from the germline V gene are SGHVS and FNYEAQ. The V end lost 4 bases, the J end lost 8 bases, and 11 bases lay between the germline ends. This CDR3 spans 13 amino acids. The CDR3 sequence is CASSSSEGGELFF. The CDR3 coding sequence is TGTGCCAGCAGCTCTTCTGAGGGGGGGGAGCTGTTTTTT.

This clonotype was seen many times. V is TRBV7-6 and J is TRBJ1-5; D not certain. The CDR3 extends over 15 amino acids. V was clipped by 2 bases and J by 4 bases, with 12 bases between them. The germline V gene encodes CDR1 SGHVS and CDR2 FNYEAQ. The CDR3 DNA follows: TGTGCCAGCAGCTTATCGGGGAGTACGAATCAGCCCCAGCATTTT. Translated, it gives CASSLSGSTNQPQHF.

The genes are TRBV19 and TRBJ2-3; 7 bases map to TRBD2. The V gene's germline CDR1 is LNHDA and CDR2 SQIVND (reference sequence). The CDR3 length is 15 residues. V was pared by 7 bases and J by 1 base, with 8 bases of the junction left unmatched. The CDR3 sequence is CASTIGAGRTDTQYF. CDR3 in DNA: TGTGCCAGTACTATCGGAGCGGGACGCACAGATACGCAGTATTTT.

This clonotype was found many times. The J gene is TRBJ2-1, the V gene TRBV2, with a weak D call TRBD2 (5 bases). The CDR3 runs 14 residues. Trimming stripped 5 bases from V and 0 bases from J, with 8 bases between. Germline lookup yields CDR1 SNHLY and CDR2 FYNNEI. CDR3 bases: TGTGCCAGCAGTTCAGCGGACTCCTACAATGAGCAGTTCTTC. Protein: CASSSADSYNEQFF.

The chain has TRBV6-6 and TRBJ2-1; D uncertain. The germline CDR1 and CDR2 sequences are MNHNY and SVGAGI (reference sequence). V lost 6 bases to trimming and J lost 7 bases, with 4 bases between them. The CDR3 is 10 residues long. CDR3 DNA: TGTGCCAGCAGGGAGAATGAGCAGTTCTTC. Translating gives CASRENEQFF.

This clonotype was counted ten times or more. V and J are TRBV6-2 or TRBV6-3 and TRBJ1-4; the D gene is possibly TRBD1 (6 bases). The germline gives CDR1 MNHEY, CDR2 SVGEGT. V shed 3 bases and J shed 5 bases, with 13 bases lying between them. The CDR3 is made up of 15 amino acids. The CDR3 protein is CASSYFGTRNEKLFF. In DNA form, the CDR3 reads TGTGCCAGCAGTTATTTCGGGACAAGAAATGAAAAACTGTTTTTT.

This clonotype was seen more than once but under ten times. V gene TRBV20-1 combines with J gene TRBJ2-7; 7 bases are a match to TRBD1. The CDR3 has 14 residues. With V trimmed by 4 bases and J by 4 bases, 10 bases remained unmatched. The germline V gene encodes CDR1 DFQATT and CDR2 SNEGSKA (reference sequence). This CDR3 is CSATTSTGKYEQYF. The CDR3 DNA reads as TGCAGTGCTACTACGTCGACAGGGAAGTACGAGCAGTACTTC.

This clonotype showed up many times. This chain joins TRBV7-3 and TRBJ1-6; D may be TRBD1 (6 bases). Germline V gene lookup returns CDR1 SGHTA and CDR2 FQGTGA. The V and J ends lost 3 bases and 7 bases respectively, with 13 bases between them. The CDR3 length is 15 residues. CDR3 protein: CASSFGRGGNSPLHF. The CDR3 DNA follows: TGTGCCAGCAGCTTCGGACGCGGGGGCAATTCACCCCTCCACTTT.

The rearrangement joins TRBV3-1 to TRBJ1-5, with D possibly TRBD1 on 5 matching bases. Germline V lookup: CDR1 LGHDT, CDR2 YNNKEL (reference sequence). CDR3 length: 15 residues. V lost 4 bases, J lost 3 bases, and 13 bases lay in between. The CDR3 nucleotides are TGTGCCAGCAGCCCCACGGCAGGGAACAATCAGCCCCAGCATTTT. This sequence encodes CASSPTAGNNQPQHF.

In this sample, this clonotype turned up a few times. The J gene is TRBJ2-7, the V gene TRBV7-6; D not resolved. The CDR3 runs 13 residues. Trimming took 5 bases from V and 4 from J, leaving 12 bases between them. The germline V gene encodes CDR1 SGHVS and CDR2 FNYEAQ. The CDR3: CASSRPFLYEQYF. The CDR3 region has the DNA TGTGCCAGCAGCCGACCATTCCTATACGAGCAGTACTTC.

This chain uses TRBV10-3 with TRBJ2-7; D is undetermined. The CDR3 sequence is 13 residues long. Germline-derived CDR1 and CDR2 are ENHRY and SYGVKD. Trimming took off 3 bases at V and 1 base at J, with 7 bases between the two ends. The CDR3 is CAISDGISYEQYF. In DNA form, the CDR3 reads TGTGCCATCAGTGACGGCATTTCCTACGAGCAGTACTTC.

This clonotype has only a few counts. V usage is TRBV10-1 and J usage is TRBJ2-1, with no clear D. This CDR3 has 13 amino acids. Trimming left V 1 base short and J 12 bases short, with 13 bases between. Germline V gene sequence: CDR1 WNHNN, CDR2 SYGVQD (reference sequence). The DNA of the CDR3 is TGCGCCAGCAGTGAGTACCCCGGGCTCGGGCAGTTCTTC. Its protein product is CASSEYPGLGQFF.

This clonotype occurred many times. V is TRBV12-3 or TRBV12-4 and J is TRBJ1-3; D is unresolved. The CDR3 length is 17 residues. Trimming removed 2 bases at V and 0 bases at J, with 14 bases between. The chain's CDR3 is CASSLWPPTHSGNTIYF. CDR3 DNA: TGTGCCAGCAGTTTATGGCCACCGACTCACTCTGGAAACACCATATATTTT.

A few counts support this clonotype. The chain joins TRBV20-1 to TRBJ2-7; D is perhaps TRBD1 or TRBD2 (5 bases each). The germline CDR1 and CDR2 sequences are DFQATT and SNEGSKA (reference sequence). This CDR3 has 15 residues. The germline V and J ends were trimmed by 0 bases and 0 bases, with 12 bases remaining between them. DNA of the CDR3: TGCAGTGCTAGAGATATGGGACGGGGCTCCTACGAGCAGTACTTC. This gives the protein CSARDMGRGSYEQYF.

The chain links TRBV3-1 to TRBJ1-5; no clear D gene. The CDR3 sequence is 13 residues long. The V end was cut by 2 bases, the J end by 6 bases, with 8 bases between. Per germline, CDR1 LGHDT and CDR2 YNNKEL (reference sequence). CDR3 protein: CASSQKSSQPQHF. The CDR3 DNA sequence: TGTGCCAGCAGCCAAAAGTCGTCTCAGCCCCAGCATTTT.

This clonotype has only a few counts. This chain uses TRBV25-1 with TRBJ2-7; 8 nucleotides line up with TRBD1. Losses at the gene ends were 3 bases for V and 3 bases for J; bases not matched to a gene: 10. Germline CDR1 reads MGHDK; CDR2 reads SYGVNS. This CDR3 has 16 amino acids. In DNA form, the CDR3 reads TGTGCCAGCAGTGACCCACGGGACAGGCTAAGCTACGAGCAGTACTTC. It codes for CASSDPRDRLSYEQYF.

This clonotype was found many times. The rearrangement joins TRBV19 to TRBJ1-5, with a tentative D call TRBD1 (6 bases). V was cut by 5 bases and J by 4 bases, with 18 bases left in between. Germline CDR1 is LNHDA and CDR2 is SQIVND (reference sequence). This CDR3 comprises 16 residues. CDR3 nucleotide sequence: TGTGCCAGTAGTGACCAGGGGAGGGCGGGAAATCAGCCCCAGCATTTT. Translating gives CASSDQGRAGNQPQHF.

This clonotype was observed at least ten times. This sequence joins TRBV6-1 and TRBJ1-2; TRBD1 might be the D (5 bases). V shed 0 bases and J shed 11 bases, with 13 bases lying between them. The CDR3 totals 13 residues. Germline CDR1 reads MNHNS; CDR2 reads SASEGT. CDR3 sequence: CASSEAGNRKYTF. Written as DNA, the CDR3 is TGTGCCAGCAGTGAAGCGGGGAACAGGAAATACACCTTC.

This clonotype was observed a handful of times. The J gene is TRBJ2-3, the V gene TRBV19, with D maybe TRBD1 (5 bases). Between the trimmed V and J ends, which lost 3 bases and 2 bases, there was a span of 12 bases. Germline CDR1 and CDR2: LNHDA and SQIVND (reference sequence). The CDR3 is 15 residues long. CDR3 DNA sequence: TGTGCCAGTAGTATCAAGGGCAGGGACACAGATACGCAGTATTTT. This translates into CASSIKGRDTDTQYF.

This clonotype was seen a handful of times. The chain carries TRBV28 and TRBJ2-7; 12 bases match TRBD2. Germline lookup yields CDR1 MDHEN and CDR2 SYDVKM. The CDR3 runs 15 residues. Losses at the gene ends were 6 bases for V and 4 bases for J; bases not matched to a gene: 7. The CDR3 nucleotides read TGTGCCAGCAGACCGACTAGCGGGGGCCTTTACGAGCAGTACTTC. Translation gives CASRPTSGGLYEQYF.

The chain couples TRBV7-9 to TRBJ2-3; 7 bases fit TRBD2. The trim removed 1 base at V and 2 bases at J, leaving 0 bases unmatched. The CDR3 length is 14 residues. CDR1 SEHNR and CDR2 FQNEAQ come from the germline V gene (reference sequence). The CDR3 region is CASSLGLATDTQYF. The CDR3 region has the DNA TGTGCCAGCAGCTTAGGACTAGCCACAGATACGCAGTATTTT. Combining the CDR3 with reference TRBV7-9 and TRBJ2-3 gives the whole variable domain DTGVSQNPRHKITKRGQNVTFRCDPISEHNRLYWYRQTLGQGPEFLTYFQNEAQLEKSRLLSDRFSAERPKGSFSTLEIQRTEQGDSAMYLCASSLGLATDTQYFGPGTRLTVL.

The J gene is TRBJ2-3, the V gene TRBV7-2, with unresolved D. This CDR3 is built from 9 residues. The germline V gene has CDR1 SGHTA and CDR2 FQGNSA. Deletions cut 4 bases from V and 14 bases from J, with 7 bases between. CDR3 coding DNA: TGTGCCAGCAGCTCCGACTGGTATTTT. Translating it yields CASSSDWYF.

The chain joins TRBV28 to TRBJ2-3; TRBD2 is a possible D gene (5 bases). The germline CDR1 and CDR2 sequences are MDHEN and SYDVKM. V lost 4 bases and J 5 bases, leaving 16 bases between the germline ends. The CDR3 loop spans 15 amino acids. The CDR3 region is CASSSSGVRIDTQYF. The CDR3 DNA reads TGTGCCAGCAGTTCCAGCGGTGTTAGGATAGATACGCAGTATTTT.

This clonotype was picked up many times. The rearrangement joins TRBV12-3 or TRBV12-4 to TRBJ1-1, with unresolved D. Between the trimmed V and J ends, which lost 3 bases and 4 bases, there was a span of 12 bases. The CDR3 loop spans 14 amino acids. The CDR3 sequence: CASSLGGGFTEAFF. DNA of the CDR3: TGTGCCAGCAGTTTGGGAGGAGGGTTCACTGAAGCTTTCTTT.

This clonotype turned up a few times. CDR3 DNA sequence: TGTGCCAGTAGCGCGACAGTTTATCCTGTTGGAGATACGCAGTATTTT. It yields the protein CASSATVYPVGDTQYF. The chain is built from TRBV19 and TRBJ2-3, with a possible D match to TRBD1 (5 bases). The V and J ends lost 6 bases and 5 bases respectively, with 21 bases between them. The CDR3 contains 16 residues. CDR1 is LNHDA, CDR2 SQIVND, per germline (reference sequence). The variable domain in full, with the rest retrieved from reference TRBV19 and TRBJ2-3, is DGGITQSPKYLFRKEGQNVTLSCEQNLNHDAMYWYRQDPGQGLRLIYYSQIVNDFQKGDIAEGYSVSREKKESFPLTVTSAQKNPTAFYLCASSATVYPVGDTQYFGPGTRLTVL.

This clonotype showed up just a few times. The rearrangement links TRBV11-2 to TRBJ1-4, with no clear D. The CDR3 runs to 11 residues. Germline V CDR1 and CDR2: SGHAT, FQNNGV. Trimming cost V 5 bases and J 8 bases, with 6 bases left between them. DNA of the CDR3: TGTGCCAGCAGCGTCGGAGAAAAACTGTTTTTT. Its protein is CASSVGEKLFF. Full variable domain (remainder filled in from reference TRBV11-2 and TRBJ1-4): EAGVAQSPRYKIIEKRQSVAFWCNPISGHATLYWYQQILGQGPKLLIQFQNNGVVDDSQLPKDRFSAERLKGVDSTLKIQPAKLEDSAVYLCASSVGEKLFFGSGTQLSVL.